This passage covers 5 T cell receptor beta chains from one sample sequenced in a study of liver allograft versus peripheral blood T cells. Across the whole study: Peripheral blood of the recipients supplied T cell receptor repertoires that were compared with those in transplanted livers.

From the reads, TCRdb called clonotypes with MiXCR, one entry per CDR3 protein. The profile shows about 6,600 distinct CDR3 sequences, 15% to 20% of them singletons. These receptors all come from a human patient who had a liver transplant. Some T cells could come from the graft donor.

V and J are TRBV20-1 and TRBJ1-5; maybe TRBD1 (5 bases). With 6 bases removed from V and 2 bases from J, the gap between germline ends came to 17 bases. The CDR3 runs 15 residues. CDR1 and CDR2 (germline): DFQATT, SNEGSKA (reference sequence). CDR3: CSAGKGTRGNQPQHF. CDR3 nucleotide sequence: TGCAGTGCGGGGAAGGGGACCCGGGGCAATCAGCCCCAGCATTTT.

This clonotype was seen a few times. The chain has TRBV11-1 and TRBJ1-2; D perhaps matches TRBD1 (6 bases). V was cut by 5 bases and J by 8 bases, with 18 bases left in between. Germline CDR1 SGHAT, CDR2 FQDESV (reference sequence). The CDR3 loop spans 14 amino acids. DNA for the CDR3: TGTGCCAGCAGCCTTCGGACGGGGGCGTCGGGCTACACCTTC. The encoded protein is CASSLRTGASGYTF.

In regard to this clonotype: The junction does not match germline at one end; this may be a read error. The chain joins TRBV7-9 to TRBJ2-1, with D unclear. CDR1 and CDR2 (germline): SEHNR, FQNEAQ (reference sequence). There are 14 residues in the CDR3. CDR3 in amino acids: CASSLVPGSYEQFF. CDR3 DNA sequence: TGTGCTAGCAGCTTAGTCCCCGGGTCCTACGAGCAGTTCTTC.

The chain joins TRBV11-3 to TRBJ2-3; 8 nucleotides match TRBD1. The CDR3 consists of 15 residues. Germline loops: CDR1 SGHNT, CDR2 YENEEA. J was trimmed by 4 bases and V by 5 bases; bases with no gene match: 8. CDR3 sequence: CASSRSGQGPDTQYF. CDR3 in DNA: TGTGCCAGCAGCCGATCCGGACAGGGACCAGATACGCAGTATTTT.

By share, this clonotype ranks as medium-sized. The rearrangement links TRBV28 to TRBJ1-2, with D possibly matching TRBD1 (5 bases). From germline, CDR1 is MDHEN and CDR2 SYDVKM. This CDR3 is 12 amino acids long. V was shortened by 8 bases and J by 4 bases, with 11 bases between the two germline ends. Here the CDR3 DNA reads TGTGCCAGCGGAGACAGATCCTATGGCTACACCTTC. Its protein product is CASGDRSYGYTF.